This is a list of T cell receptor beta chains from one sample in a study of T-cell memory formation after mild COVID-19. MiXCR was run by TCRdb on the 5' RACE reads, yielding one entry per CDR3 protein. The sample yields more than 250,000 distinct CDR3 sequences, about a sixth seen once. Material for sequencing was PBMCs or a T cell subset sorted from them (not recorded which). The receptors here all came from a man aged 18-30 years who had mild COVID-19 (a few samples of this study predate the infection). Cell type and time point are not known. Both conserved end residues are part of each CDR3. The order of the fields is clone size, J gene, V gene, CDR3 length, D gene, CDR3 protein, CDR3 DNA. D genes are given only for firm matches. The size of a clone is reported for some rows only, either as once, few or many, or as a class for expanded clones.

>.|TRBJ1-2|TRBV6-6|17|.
CASSYSRQAPPNYGYTF
TGTGCCAGCAGTTACTCTAGACAGGCCCCACCTAACTATGGCTACACCTTC
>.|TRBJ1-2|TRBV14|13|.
CASSQWGYSGYTF
TGTGCCAGCAGCCAATGGGGTTATAGTGGCTACACCTTC
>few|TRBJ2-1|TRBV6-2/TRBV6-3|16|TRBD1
CASSYGQGAYDNEQFF
TGTGCCAGCAGTTACGGGCAGGGGGCGTACGACAATGAGCAGTTCTTC
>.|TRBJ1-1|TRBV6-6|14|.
CASSYGGRNTEAFF
TGTGCCAGCAGTTACGGGGGCAGGAACACTGAAGCTTTCTTT
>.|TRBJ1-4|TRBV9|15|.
CASSVGQLTNEKLFF
TGTGCCAGCAGCGTAGGACAACTAACTAATGAAAAACTGTTTTTT
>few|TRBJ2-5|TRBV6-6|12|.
CASSLQTETQYF
TGTGCCAGCAGCCTCCAAACAGAGACCCAGTACTTC
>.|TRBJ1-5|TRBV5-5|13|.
CASSFPYNQPQHF
TGTGCCAGCAGCTTCCCGTACAATCAGCCCCAGCATTTT
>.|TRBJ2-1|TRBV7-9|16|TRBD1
CASSLRGGQGAYEQFF
TGTGCCAGCAGCTTAAGGGGCGGACAGGGTGCCTATGAGCAGTTCTTC
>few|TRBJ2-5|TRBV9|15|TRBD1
CASDGGQGPGETQYF
TGTGCCAGCGACGGGGGACAGGGCCCGGGAGAGACCCAGTACTTC
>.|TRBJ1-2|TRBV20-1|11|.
CSAAGFYGYTF
TGCAGTGCCGCAGGGTTCTATGGCTACACCTTC
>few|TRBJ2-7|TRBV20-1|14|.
CSARGLGETYEQYF
TGCAGTGCTAGAGGACTAGGGGAAACCTACGAGCAGTACTTC
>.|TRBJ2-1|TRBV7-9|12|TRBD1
CASSLTTGGQFF
TGTGCCAGCAGCTTAACGACAGGGGGGCAGTTCTTC
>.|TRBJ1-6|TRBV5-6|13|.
CASSLLGASPLHF
TGTGCCAGCAGCTTGTTGGGGGCTTCACCCCTCCACTTT
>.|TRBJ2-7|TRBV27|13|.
CASSYAVSYEQYF
TGTGCCAGCAGTTATGCAGTCTCCTACGAGCAGTACTTC
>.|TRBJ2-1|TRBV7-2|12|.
CASSPWGNEQFF
TGTGCCAGCAGCCCCTGGGGCAATGAGCAGTTCTTC
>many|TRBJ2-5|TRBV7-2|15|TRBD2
CASSLGSGGFETQYF
TGTGCCAGCAGCTTGGGTAGCGGGGGCTTCGAGACCCAGTACTTC
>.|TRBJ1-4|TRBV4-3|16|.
CASSQGAGPTNEKLFF
TGCGCCAGCAGCCAAGGGGCTGGGCCAACTAATGAAAAACTGTTTTTT
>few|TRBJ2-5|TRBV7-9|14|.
CASSFGTRQETQYF
TGTGCCAGCAGCTTCGGGACACGACAAGAGACCCAGTACTTC
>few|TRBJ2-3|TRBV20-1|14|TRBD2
CSAGSGDFTDTQYF
TGCAGTGCTGGGAGCGGGGACTTCACAGATACGCAGTATTTT
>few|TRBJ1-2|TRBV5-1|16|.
CASKSKTGTDASGNTF
TGCGCCAGCAAATCAAAGACCGGGACCGACGCCTCGGGGAACACCTTC
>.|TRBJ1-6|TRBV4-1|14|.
CASSTEGVRSPLHF
TGCGCCAGCAGTACAGAGGGCGTACGATCACCCCTCCACTTT
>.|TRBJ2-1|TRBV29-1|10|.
CSVAWAEQFF
TGCAGCGTTGCCTGGGCGGAGCAGTTCTTC
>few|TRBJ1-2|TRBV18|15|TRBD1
CASSLTRDREYGYTF
TGTGCCAGCTCCCTCACCCGGGACAGGGAATATGGCTACACCTTC
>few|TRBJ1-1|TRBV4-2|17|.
CASSQDAQGQVRTEAFF
TGTGCCAGCAGCCAAGATGCGCAGGGGCAGGTGCGGACTGAAGCTTTCTTT
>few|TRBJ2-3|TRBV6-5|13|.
CASSPYLGNQEYF
TGTGCCAGCAGTCCCTACTTGGGCAATCAAGAGTATTTT
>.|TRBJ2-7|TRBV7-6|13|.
CASSILVGNEQYF
TGTGCCAGCAGCATACTAGTGGGGAACGAGCAGTACTTC
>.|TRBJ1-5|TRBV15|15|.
CATSRDRDFNQPQHF
TGTGCCACCAGCAGAGACCGGGACTTCAATCAGCCCCAGCATTTT
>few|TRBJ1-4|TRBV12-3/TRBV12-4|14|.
CASSFYEDYEKLFF
TGTGCCAGCAGTTTCTACGAAGATTATGAAAAACTGTTTTTT
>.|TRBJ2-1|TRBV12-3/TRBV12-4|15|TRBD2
CASVIVAGSYNEQFF
TGTGCCAGCGTGATTGTAGCGGGGTCCTACAATGAGCAGTTCTTC
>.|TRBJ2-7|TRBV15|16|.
CATSREGGGSSYEQYF
TGTGCCACCAGCAGAGAGGGAGGTGGGAGCTCCTACGAGCAGTACTTC
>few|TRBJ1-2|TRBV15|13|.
CATSSGDWSRYTF
TGTGCCACCAGCAGTGGAGACTGGTCGCGCTACACCTTC
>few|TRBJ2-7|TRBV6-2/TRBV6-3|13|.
CASSYAGIYEQYF
TGTGCCAGCAGTTACGCGGGGATCTACGAGCAGTACTTC
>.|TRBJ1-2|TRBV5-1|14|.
CASSSQGTGNRYTF
TGCGCCAGCAGCTCTCAGGGGACTGGAAATCGCTACACCTTC
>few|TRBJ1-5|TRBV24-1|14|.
CATSQRGSNQPQHF
TGTGCCACCAGTCAGAGGGGTAGCAATCAGCCCCAGCATTTT
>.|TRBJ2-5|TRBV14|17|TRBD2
CASSHFALAGAQETQYF
TGTGCCAGCAGCCACTTCGCACTAGCGGGGGCTCAAGAGACCCAGTACTTC
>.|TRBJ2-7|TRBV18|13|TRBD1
CAIHRGSAYEQYF
TGTGCCATCCACAGGGGGAGCGCCTACGAGCAGTACTTC
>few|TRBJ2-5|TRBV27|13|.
CASSRVASETQYF
TGTGCCAGTTCCCGCGTAGCATCCGAGACCCAGTACTTC
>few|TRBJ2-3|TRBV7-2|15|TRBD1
CASSPVTGAPDTQYF
TGTGCCAGCAGCCCTGTGACAGGGGCCCCAGATACGCAGTATTTT
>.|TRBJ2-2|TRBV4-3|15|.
CASSQDLWDTGELFF
TGCGCCAGCAGCCAAGATTTATGGGACACCGGGGAGCTGTTTTTT
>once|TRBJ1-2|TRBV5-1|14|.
CASSLEGVNYGYTF
TGCGCCAGCAGCTTGGAGGGTGTCAACTATGGCTACACCTTC
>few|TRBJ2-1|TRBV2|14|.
CASSKSSNYNEQFF
TGTGCCAGCAGTAAGTCTAGCAACTACAATGAGCAGTTCTTC
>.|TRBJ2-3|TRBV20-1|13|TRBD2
CSATGTSGDTQYF
TGCAGTGCTACAGGGACTAGCGGTGATACGCAGTATTTT
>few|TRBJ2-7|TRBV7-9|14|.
CASSPRTASYEQYF
TGTGCCAGCAGCCCTCGGACAGCCTCCTACGAGCAGTACTTC
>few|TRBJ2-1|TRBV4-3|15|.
CASSPVGTSNNEQFF
TGCGCCAGCAGCCCAGTCGGGACCTCCAACAATGAGCAGTTCTTC
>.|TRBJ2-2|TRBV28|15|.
CASSLDPLGTGELFF
TGTGCCAGCAGCCTCGACCCCTTGGGAACCGGGGAGCTGTTTTTT
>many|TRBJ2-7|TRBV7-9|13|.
CASSAGLPYEQYF
TGTGCCAGCAGCGCAGGACTTCCCTACGAGCAGTACTTC
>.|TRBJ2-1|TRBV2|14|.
CASSEEGTYNEQFF
TGTGCCAGCAGTGAAGAAGGCACCTACAATGAGCAGTTCTTC
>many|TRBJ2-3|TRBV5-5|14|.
CASRPELRTDTQYF
TGTGCCAGCAGACCCGAACTCCGCACAGATACGCAGTATTTT